This TCR beta chain was found in a study of blood T cell repertoires in COVID-19. Across the whole study: The study drew acute and convalescent COVID-19 samples from the United States, Italy and Spain. Sample material is recorded as cDNA or gDNA derived from T cells, B-cell-depleted T cells, or PBMCs.

A Seattle source enrolled patients during active infection and followed them longitudinally. V was clipped by 6 bases and J by 7 bases; unmatched bases: 8. The germline CDR1 and CDR2 sequences are LNHDA and SQIVND (reference sequence). CDR3 length: 14 residues. Authors' data handling: Amplification with reference gene primers provided the estimates of nucleated cell counts. TCRdb keeps only in-frame clones here, not all; method: immunoSEQ multiplex PCR. D and trimming were read from the DNA, whereas the V and J calls and clone size are those reported in that table. The sample contains some 250,000 clones, around 87% of which appear only once.

V is TRBV19 and J is TRBJ1-5, with 8 bases identical to TRBD1. The TCR comes from a woman aged 60-75 years with COVID-19, enrolled during active disease. Sequences were obtained from peripheral blood. CDR3 sequence: CASSRTGLGQPQHF. The DNA for the CDR3 is TGTGCCAGTAGCAGGACAGGGCTAGGGCAGCCCCAGCATTTT.